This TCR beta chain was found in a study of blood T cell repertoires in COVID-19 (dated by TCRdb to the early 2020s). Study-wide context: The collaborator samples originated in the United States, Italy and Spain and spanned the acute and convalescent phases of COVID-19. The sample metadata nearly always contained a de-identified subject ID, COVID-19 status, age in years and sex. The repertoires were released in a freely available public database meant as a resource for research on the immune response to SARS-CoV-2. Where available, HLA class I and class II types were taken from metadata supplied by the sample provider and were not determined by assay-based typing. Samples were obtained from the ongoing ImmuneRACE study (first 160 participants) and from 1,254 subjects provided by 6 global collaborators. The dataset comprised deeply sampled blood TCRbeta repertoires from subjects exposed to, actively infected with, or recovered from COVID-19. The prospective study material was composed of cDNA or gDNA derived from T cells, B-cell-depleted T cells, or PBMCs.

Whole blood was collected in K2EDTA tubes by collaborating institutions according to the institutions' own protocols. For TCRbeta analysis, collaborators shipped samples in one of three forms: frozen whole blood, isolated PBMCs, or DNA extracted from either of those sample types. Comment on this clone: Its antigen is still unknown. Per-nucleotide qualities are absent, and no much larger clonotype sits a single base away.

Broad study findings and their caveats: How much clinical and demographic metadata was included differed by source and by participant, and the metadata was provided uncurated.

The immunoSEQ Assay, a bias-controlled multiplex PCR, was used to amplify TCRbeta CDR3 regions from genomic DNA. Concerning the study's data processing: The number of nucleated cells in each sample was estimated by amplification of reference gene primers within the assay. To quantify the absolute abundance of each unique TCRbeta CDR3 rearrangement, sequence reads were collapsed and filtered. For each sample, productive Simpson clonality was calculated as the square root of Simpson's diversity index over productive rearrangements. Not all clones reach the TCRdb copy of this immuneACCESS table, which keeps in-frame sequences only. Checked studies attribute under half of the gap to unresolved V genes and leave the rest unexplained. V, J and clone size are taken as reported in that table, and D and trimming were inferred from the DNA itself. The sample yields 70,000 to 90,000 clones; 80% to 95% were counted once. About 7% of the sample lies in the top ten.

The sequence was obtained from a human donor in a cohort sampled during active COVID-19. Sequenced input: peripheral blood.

Read as DNA, the sequence is TGTGCCAGCAGCCACCCGGGACTAGCCTACAATGAGCAGTTCTTC. It codes for CASSHPGLAYNEQFF. The chain employs TRBV3-1 (or the pseudogene TRBV3-2) and TRBJ2-1; 8 bases in the middle match TRBD2. After removal of 3 bases from V and 2 bases from J, the junction retains 3 bases not matched to a gene. The germline V gene (reference sequence) provides CDR1 LGHDT and CDR2 YNNKEL. From cysteine to phenylalanine, the CDR3 is 15 amino acids long. The retained sequence is limited to the CDR3, 45 bases, with the frame set at the first base.